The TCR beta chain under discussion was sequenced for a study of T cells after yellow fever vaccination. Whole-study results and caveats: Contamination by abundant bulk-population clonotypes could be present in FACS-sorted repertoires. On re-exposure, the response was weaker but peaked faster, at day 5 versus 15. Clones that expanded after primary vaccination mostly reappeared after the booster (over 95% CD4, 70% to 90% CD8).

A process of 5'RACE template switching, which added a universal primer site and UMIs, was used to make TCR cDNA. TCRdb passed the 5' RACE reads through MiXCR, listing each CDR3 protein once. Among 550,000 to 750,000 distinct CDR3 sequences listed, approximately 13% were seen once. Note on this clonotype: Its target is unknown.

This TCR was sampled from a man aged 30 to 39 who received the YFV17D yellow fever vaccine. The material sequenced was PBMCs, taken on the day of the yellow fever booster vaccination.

The CDR3 sequence: CASRFPGQGGEKLFF. The CDR3 nucleotides are TGTGCCAGCAGGTTTCCGGGACAGGGTGGTGAAAAACTGTTTTTT. The genes are TRBV2 and TRBJ1-4, with 9 nucleotides matching TRBD1. CDR1 is SNHLY and CDR2 is FYNNEI in the germline V gene. V lost 6 bases, J lost 7 bases, and 9 bases stayed unmatched. This CDR3 spans 15 amino acids. Supplemented by reference TRBV2 and TRBJ1-4, the full variable domain reads EPEVTQTPSHQVTQMGQEVILRCVPISNHLYFYWYRQILGQKVEFLVSFYNNEISEKSEIFDDQFSVERPDGSNFTLKIRSTKLEDSAMYFCASRFPGQGGEKLFFGSGTQLSVL.